The clone carrying this T cell receptor (beta chain) was observed at least ten times. Its antigen is undetermined. This sample was included in a study of early T cells in non-severe SARS-CoV-2 infection. Background on the study: Unpaired chains resulted from sequencing bulk RNA of unsorted whole blood. Study-wide results and limits: Matching results from VDJdb favored anti-spike CD8 responses, leaving private and CD4 specificities undetected.

Unique molecular identifiers tagged individual cDNA molecules. Using its own MiXCR run on the 5' RACE reads, TCRdb lists one record per CDR3 protein. The profile shows tens of thousands of distinct CDR3 sequences, 5% to 6.5% of them singletons. The germline CDR1 and CDR2 sequences are SGHVS and FNYEAQ. J was trimmed by 1 base and V by 1 base; bases with no gene match: 5. The CDR3 loop spans 16 amino acids. The source of this sequence is an adult who was a healthcare worker with PCR-confirmed SARS-CoV-2 infection or an uninfected control (not recorded which). The specimen sequenced was whole blood. The chain couples TRBV7-6 to TRBJ2-7; 9 nucleotides line up with TRBD1. Written as DNA, the CDR3 is TGTGCCAGCAGCTTAGGGACCGGGACAGGGTCCTACGAGCAGTACTTC. It translates to CASSLGTGTGSYEQYF.